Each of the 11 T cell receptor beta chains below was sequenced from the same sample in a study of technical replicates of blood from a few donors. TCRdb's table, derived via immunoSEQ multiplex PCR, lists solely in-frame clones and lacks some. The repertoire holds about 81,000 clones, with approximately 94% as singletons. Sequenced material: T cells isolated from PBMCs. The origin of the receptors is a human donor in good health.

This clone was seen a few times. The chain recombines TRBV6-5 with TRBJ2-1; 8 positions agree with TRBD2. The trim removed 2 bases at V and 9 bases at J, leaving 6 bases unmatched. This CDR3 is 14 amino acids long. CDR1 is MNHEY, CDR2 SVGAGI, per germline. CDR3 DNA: TGTGCCAGCAGTTACGGGGTAGCGGGACTTGAGCAGTTCTTC. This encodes CASSYGVAGLEQFF.

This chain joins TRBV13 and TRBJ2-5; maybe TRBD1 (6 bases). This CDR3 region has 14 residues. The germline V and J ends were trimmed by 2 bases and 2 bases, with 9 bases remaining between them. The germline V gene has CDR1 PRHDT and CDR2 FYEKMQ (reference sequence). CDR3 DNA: TGTGCCAGCAGCTTAAGGGGGAGACAAGAGACCCAGTACTTC. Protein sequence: CASSLRGRQETQYF.

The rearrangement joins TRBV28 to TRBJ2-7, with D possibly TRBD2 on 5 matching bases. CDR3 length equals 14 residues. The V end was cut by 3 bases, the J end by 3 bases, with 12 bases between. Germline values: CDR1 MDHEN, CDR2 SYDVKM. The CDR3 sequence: CASSLPADYYEQYF. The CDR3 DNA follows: TGTGCCAGCAGTTTGCCGGCAGACTACTACGAGCAGTACTTC.

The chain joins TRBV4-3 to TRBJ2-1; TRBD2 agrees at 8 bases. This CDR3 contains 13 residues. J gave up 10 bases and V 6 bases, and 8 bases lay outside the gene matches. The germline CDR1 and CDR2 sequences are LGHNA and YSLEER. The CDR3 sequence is CASSKKAGVEQFF. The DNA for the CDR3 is TGCGCCAGCAGTAAGAAAGCGGGAGTGGAGCAGTTCTTC.

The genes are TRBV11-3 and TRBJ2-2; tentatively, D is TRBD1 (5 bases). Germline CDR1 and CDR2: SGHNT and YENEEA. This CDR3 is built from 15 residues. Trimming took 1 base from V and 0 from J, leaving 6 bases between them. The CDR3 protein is CASSLGRANTGELFF. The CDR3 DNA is TGTGCCAGCAGCTTAGGCAGGGCGAACACCGGGGAGCTGTTTTTT.

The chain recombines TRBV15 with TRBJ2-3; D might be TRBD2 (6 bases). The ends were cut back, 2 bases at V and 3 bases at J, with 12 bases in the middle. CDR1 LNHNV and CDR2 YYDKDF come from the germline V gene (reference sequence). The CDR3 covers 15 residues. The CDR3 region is CATSRLRGGTDTQYF. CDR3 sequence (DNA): TGTGCCACCAGCAGACTCCGTGGAGGGACAGATACGCAGTATTTT.

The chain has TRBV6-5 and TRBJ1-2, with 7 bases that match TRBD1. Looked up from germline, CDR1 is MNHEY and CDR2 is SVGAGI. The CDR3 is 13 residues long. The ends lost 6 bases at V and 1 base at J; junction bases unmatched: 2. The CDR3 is CASRTGSNYGYTF. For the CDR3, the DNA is TGTGCCAGCAGGACAGGGAGTAACTATGGCTACACCTTC.

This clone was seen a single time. CDR3 amino acids: CASSSQGAQDVANGYTF. The CDR3 coding sequence is TGTGCCAGCAGTTCACAGGGGGCACAAGATGTTGCCAATGGCTACACCTTC. The rearrangement uses TRBV27 and TRBJ1-2, with 9 positions matching TRBD1. V dropped 4 bases and J dropped 6; count of bases not matched to a gene: 15. The germline CDR1 and CDR2 sequences are MNHEY and SMNVEV (reference sequence). The CDR3 has 17 amino acids.

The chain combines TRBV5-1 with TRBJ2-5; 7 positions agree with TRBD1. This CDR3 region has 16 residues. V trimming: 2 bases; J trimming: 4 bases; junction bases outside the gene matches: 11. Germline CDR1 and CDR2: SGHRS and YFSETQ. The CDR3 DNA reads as TGCGCCAGCAGCTTTTTTGACAGGGACGGGCCAGAGACCCAGTACTTC. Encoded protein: CASSFFDRDGPETQYF.

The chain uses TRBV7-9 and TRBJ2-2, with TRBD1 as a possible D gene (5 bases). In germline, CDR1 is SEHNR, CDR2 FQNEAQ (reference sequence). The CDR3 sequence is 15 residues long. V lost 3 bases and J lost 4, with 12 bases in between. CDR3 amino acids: CASSLGQGTTGELFF. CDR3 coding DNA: TGTGCCAGCAGCTTGGGGCAGGGAACCACCGGGGAGCTGTTTTTT.

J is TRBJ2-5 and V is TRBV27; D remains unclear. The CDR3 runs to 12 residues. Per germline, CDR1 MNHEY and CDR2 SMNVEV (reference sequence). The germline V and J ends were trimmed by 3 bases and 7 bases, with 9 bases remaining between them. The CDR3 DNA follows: TGTGCCAGCAGTTTTGGGCCAGGGACCCAGTACTTC. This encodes CASSFGPGTQYF.